These 20 T cell receptor beta chains were all obtained from the same sample, sequenced in a study of blood T cell repertoires in COVID-19. TCRdb's copy holds only in-frame clones and misses some; the assay was immunoSEQ multiplex PCR. This sample carries over 250,000 clones, over 85% of them seen once, and the ten largest clones take 2% to 3%. Sequenced material: PBMCs or T cells enriched from blood (not recorded which). These receptors all stem from a man aged 55-75 years who had recovered from COVID-19.

CDR3 nucleotide sequence: TGTGCCAGTTTAGGGGGATTCAATGAAAAACTGTTTTTT. Its protein is CASLGGFNEKLFF. The chain links TRBV12-3 or TRBV12-4 to TRBJ1-4; tentative D call: TRBD1 (6 bases). The V end lost 9 bases, the J end lost 5 bases, and 13 bases lay between the germline ends. The CDR3 loop spans 13 amino acids.

The J gene is TRBJ2-1, the V gene TRBV3-1 (or the pseudogene TRBV3-2), with TRBD2 matching over 9 bases. The CDR3 contains 16 residues. Germline assignment: CDR1 LGHDT and CDR2 YNNKEL (reference sequence). V shed 1 base, J shed 8 bases, and the junction held 9 bases outside the gene matches. The CDR3 region has the DNA TGTGCCAGCAGCCAAGGAGGGGGGACTAGCAAGGATGAGCAGTTCTTC. Its translation: CASSQGGGTSKDEQFF.

The chain couples TRBV6-5 to TRBJ1-3; D is unclear. Looked up from germline, CDR1 is MNHEY and CDR2 is SVGAGI. CDR3 size: 13 residues. V dropped 7 bases and J dropped 2 bases, with 9 bases sitting between them. CDR3 residues: CASTSGAGNTIYF. The CDR3 bases are TGTGCCAGCACCAGCGGGGCTGGAAACACCATATATTTT.

CDR3 in amino acids: CASSRDSRSLNTEAFF. For the CDR3, the DNA is TGTGCCAGCAGTAGGGACAGCCGTTCCTTGAACACTGAAGCTTTCTTT. The chain has TRBV2 and TRBJ1-1, with 7 nucleotides matching TRBD1. Germline V gene data show CDR1 as SNHLY and CDR2 as FYNNEI. The CDR3 loop spans 16 amino acids. The trim removed 5 bases at V and 0 bases at J, leaving 9 bases unmatched. Filled out from reference TRBV2 and TRBJ1-1, the complete variable domain reads EPEVTQTPSHQVTQMGQEVILRCVPISNHLYFYWYRQILGQKVEFLVSFYNNEISEKSEIFDDQFSVERPDGSNFTLKIRSTKLEDSAMYFCASSRDSRSLNTEAFFGQGTRLTVV.

V and J are TRBV5-1 and TRBJ2-5; perhaps TRBD1 as D (5 bases). CDR3 length equals 13 residues. Trimming cost V 5 bases and J 2 bases, with 10 bases left between them. Germline CDR1 and CDR2: SGHRS and YFSETQ. CDR3 sequence: CASRAGNQETQYF. The CDR3 bases are TGCGCCAGCAGAGCAGGGAATCAAGAGACCCAGTACTTC.

CDR3 sequence reads: CASSLNSSPEAFF. As DNA, the CDR3 is TGTGCCAGCAGTTTAAATTCGTCCCCTGAAGCTTTCTTT. The chain couples TRBV27 to TRBJ1-1, with D hard to call. The CDR3 is made up of 13 amino acids. Germline V gives CDR1 MNHEY, CDR2 SMNVEV (reference sequence). V shed 2 bases and J shed 6 bases, with 10 bases lying between them.

The rearrangement joins TRBV3-1 (or the pseudogene TRBV3-2) to TRBJ2-7, with a weak D call TRBD2 (5 bases). Trimming left V 3 bases short and J 0 bases short, with 9 bases between. The CDR3 is 14 amino acids. Germline V gene sequence: CDR1 LGHDT, CDR2 YNNKEL (reference sequence). In nucleotides, the CDR3 is TGTGCCAGCAGCCAGCAGAGGGACTCCTACGAGCAGTACTTC. This encodes CASSQQRDSYEQYF.

This clone appeared a single time. V gene TRBV10-3 combines with J gene TRBJ2-3; 10 nucleotides match TRBD1. CDR1 ENHRY and CDR2 SYGVKD come from the germline V gene. Trimming took 10 bases from V and 5 from J; bases not matched to a gene: 6. The CDR3 has 13 amino acids. DNA for the CDR3: TGTGCCAGTGGGACAGGGGTAGGAGATACGCAGTATTTT. Residues: CASGTGVGDTQYF.

J is TRBJ1-1 and V is TRBV6-5, with a possible D match to TRBD1 (5 bases). Germline CDR1 reads MNHEY; CDR2 reads SVGAGI. This CDR3 comprises 15 residues. V was cut by 5 bases and J by 5 bases, with 18 bases left in between. CDR3 DNA sequence: TGTGCCAGCAGTAAACCCAGGGAAGGAAGGACTGAAGCTTTCTTT. Encoded protein: CASSKPREGRTEAFF.

The chain uses TRBV9 and TRBJ2-5; 9 nucleotides line up with TRBD2. Germline values: CDR1 SGDLS, CDR2 YYNGEE. With 2 bases clipped from V and 5 bases from J, the junction kept 10 bases outside the gene matches. CDR3 length: 16 residues. CDR3 sequence (DNA): TGTGCCAGCAGCGTGAACAGCGGGGGGCCAAGGGAGACCCAGTACTTC. This translates into CASSVNSGGPRETQYF.

The chain has TRBV19 and TRBJ1-5; D remains ambiguous. Trimming left V 1 base short and J 7 bases short, with 11 bases between. CDR3 size: 14 residues. Germline CDR1 is LNHDA and CDR2 is SQIVND (reference sequence). DNA of the CDR3: TGTGCCAGTAGTATAGGCCCCCCGGGGCAGCCCCAGCATTTT. It codes for CASSIGPPGQPQHF.

The chain has TRBV2 and TRBJ2-3; the match to TRBD2 covers 10 bases. This CDR3 is 15 amino acids long. Germline assignment: CDR1 SNHLY and CDR2 FYNNEI. After removal of 2 bases from V and 5 bases from J, the junction contained 4 bases not matched to a gene. The CDR3 region has the DNA TGTGCCAGCAGTGAATTCCCTAGCGGGGGAGATACGCAGTATTTT. Its translation is CASSEFPSGGDTQYF.

CDR3 nucleotide sequence: TGTGCCAGCTCGGAAAGACAGGGGAAAGACAATCAGCCCCAGCATTTT. Translation gives CASSERQGKDNQPQHF. This sequence joins TRBV18 and TRBJ1-5, with TRBD1 matching over 8 bases. The length of the CDR3 is 16 residues. Trimming cost V 6 bases and J 3 bases; bases outside gene matches: 10. The germline gives CDR1 KGHSH, CDR2 LQKENI. Looking up the rest from reference TRBV18 and TRBJ1-5 gives the full variable domain: NAGVMQNPRHLVRRRGQEARLRCSPMKGHSHVYWYRQLPEEGLKFMVYLQKENIIDESGMPKERFSAEFPKEGPSILRIQQVVRGDSAAYFCASSERQGKDNQPQHFGDGTRLSIL.

For this clone: Other DNA sequences in the sample encode the same CDR3. The chain recombines TRBV27 with TRBJ2-2; D might be TRBD2 (5 bases). V was clipped by 2 bases and J by 5 bases, with 6 bases between them. CDR1 and CDR2 from the germline V gene are MNHEY and SMNVEV (reference sequence). This CDR3 is 13 amino acids long. CDR3 sequence reads: CASSLRGTGELFF. As DNA, the CDR3 is TGTGCCAGCAGTTTACGGGGTACCGGGGAGCTGTTTTTT.

The chain is built from TRBV7-9 and TRBJ1-1, with D tentatively TRBD1 (6 bases). Per the germline V gene, CDR1 is SEHNR and CDR2 is FQNEAQ (reference sequence). The CDR3 contains 13 residues. V was cut by 1 base and J by 8 bases, with 11 bases left in between. CDR3 loop: CASSLGRGREAFF. DNA of the CDR3: TGTGCCAGCAGCTTAGGGCGGGGGCGCGAAGCTTTCTTT.

This chain connects TRBV5-1 to TRBJ1-5; D unclear. Germline CDR1 SGHRS, CDR2 YFSETQ. The CDR3 is 14 amino acids. The V and J ends lost 2 bases and 6 bases respectively, with 12 bases between them. CDR3 region: CASSFGGLGQPQHF. DNA of the CDR3: TGCGCCAGCAGCTTTGGAGGGTTGGGTCAGCCCCAGCATTTT.

This chain uses TRBV6-5 with TRBJ2-7, with 9 bases lining up with TRBD2. The V gene end was trimmed by 0 bases and the J gene end by 7 bases; junction bases not matched to a gene: 7. This CDR3 comprises 15 residues. CDR1 is MNHEY, CDR2 SVGAGI, per germline. As DNA, the CDR3 is TGTGCCAGCAGTTACTCGCGGGAGGGCCGAGGTGAGCAGTACTTC. Amino acids: CASSYSREGRGEQYF.

The chain uses TRBV10-3 and TRBJ2-2, with a tentative D call TRBD1 (5 bases). The CDR3 consists of 17 residues. Germline assignment: CDR1 ENHRY and CDR2 SYGVKD. V was trimmed by 0 bases and J by 4 bases, leaving 15 bases between them. The CDR3 is CAISESVHRYLTGELFF. For the CDR3, the DNA is TGTGCCATCAGTGAGTCAGTTCACAGGTACCTCACCGGGGAGCTGTTTTTT.

The gene calls are TRBV19 and TRBJ2-4; tentatively, D is TRBD1 (6 bases). The CDR3 length is 14 residues. Germline V gene data show CDR1 as LNHDA and CDR2 as SQIVND (reference sequence). Trimming took off 9 bases at V and 6 bases at J, with 18 bases between the two ends. The CDR3 DNA reads as TGTGCCAGCCAAGACAGGACGATTGGAAACATTCAGTACTTC. This encodes CASQDRTIGNIQYF.

The chain is built from TRBV7-6 and TRBJ2-2; D perhaps matches TRBD1 (5 bases). CDR3 length: 16 amino acids. Germline loops: CDR1 SGHVS, CDR2 FNYEAQ. The V end was cut by 5 bases, the J end by 4 bases, with 17 bases between. Written as DNA, the CDR3 is TGTGCCAGCAGCCCACGGCAGGGTCTTGGCACCGGGGAGCTGTTTTTT. This sequence encodes CASSPRQGLGTGELFF.